Presented here are 12 T cell receptor beta chains from one specimen sequenced in a study of T cells in Graves' hyperthyroidism and ophthalmopathy. Amplification of TCR beta CDR3 regions used RNA as the template. With the HTBI primer set, the TCR CDR3 went through a first round of RT-PCR. TCRdb recomputed calls from the multiplex PCR reads with MiXCR, one row per CDR3 protein. Of 380,000 or so distinct CDR3 sequences listed, less than 15% were seen once; the top ten hold about a fifth. Sequencing input: blood. These receptors were obtained from a man aged 25 to 45 with Graves' hyperthyroidism that later progressed to Graves' ophthalmopathy.

This clonotype was picked up many times. The rearrangement links TRBV2 to TRBJ1-1, with D possibly matching TRBD1 (6 bases). Germline CDR1 and CDR2: SNHLY and FYNNEI. The V and J ends lost 7 bases and 10 bases respectively, with 16 bases between them. This CDR3 region has 12 residues. The CDR3 reads CASIYGEGGAFF. DNA for the CDR3: TGTGCCAGCATTTATGGGGAAGGGGGAGCTTTCTTT.

This clonotype was observed many times. The rearrangement joins TRBV20-1 to TRBJ1-1; 7 nucleotides agree with TRBD1. V shed 8 bases and J 6 bases; nucleotides not matched to a gene: 6. This CDR3 contains 11 residues. Germline CDR1 and CDR2: DFQATT and SNEGSKA (reference sequence). The CDR3 nucleotides are TGCAGTACCCGACAGGGTGCTGAAGCTTTCTTT. Amino acid sequence: CSTRQGAEAFF.

This clonotype appeared many times. The chain combines TRBV9 with TRBJ1-5, with 7 bases matching TRBD1. There are 15 residues in the CDR3. Per germline, CDR1 SGDLS and CDR2 YYNGEE. V gave up 4 bases and J gave up 4 bases; unmatched junction bases: 8. The CDR3 bases are TGTGCCAGCAGCCCAGCACAGGGGTGGAATCAGCCCCAGCATTTT. Protein product: CASSPAQGWNQPQHF. Based on the CDR3 plus reference TRBV9 and TRBJ1-5, the full variable domain is DSGVTQTPKHLITATGQRVTLRCSPRSGDLSVYWYQQSLDQGLQFLIQYYNGEERAKGNILERFSAQQFPDLHSELNLSSLELGDSALYFCASSPAQGWNQPQHFGDGTRLSIL.

A note on this clonotype: A much larger clone differs from this one at a single base, so this may be a read error. The rearrangement uses TRBV7-6 and TRBJ1-1, with unresolved D. The CDR3 totals 13 residues. CDR1 and CDR2 (germline): SGHVS, FNYEAQ. CDR3 sequence reads: CGSSSVEGNEAFF. The CDR3 DNA is TGTGGCAGCAGCTCAGTCGAGGGCAATGAAGCTTTCTTT.

V is TRBV6-6 and J is TRBJ1-1; maybe TRBD1 (5 bases). V was trimmed by 2 bases and J by 7 bases, leaving 14 bases between them. Germline CDR1 reads MNHNY; CDR2 reads SVGAGI (reference sequence). The CDR3 contains 14 residues. The DNA of the CDR3 is TGTGCCAGCAGTTACAGGGAGGGGAACGGTGAAGCTTTCTTT. This encodes CASSYREGNGEAFF.

The chain carries TRBV10-3 and TRBJ1-6; D is possibly TRBD1 (6 bases). Germline loops: CDR1 ENHRY, CDR2 SYGVKD. Trimming removed 2 bases at V and 10 bases at J, with 15 bases between. This CDR3 comprises 15 residues. The CDR3 DNA reads TGTGCCATCAGTGAGACGGACAGCGAGGGATCACCCCTCCACTTT. This translates into CAISETDSEGSPLHF.

This clonotype has ten or more counts. The chain carries TRBV19 and TRBJ1-5; D may be TRBD1 (5 bases). Trimming pared 6 bases from V and 0 bases from J, leaving 9 bases between. Germline CDR1 is LNHDA and CDR2 is SQIVND (reference sequence). This CDR3 spans 14 amino acids. CDR3 in amino acids: CASRSQGSNQPQHF. The CDR3 region has the DNA TGTGCCAGTAGGTCGCAGGGTAGCAATCAGCCCCAGCATTTT.

This clonotype was seen many times. The chain links TRBV5-1 to TRBJ2-3; D is ambiguous. The CDR3 contains 18 residues. Trimming stripped 1 base from V and 2 bases from J, with 20 bases between. Germline V lookup: CDR1 SGHRS, CDR2 YFSETQ. CDR3 sequence: CASSLSNRLQLLTDTQYF. CDR3 bases: TGCGCCAGCAGCTTGTCCAACCGACTTCAACTCCTCACAGATACGCAGTATTTT.

This clonotype was counted between two and nine times. The V call is TRBV6-2 or TRBV6-3, the J call TRBJ1-1; the D is unclear. Germline V lookup: CDR1 MNHEY, CDR2 SVGEGT. This CDR3 contains 15 residues. V lost 2 bases to trimming and J lost 5 bases, with 15 bases between them. The CDR3 coding sequence is TGTGCCAGCAGTTACCCGGAAGGACTACCGACTGAAGCTTTCTTT. It yields the protein CASSYPEGLPTEAFF.

This clonotype appeared a few times. The chain employs TRBV10-3 and TRBJ2-2, with D possibly matching TRBD2 (5 bases). Germline V lookup: CDR1 ENHRY, CDR2 SYGVKD. This CDR3 comprises 14 residues. V shed 4 bases and J shed 2 bases, with 8 bases lying between them. This CDR3 reads CAISGLPNTGELFF. The CDR3 nucleotides are TGTGCCATCAGTGGACTACCCAACACCGGGGAGCTGTTTTTT.

This clonotype has only a few counts. This sequence joins TRBV20-1 and TRBJ1-3; D gene ambiguous. This CDR3 comprises 13 residues. The V gene lost 2 bases and the J gene lost 0 bases, with 5 bases spanning the gap. Germline V CDR1 and CDR2: DFQATT, SNEGSKA (reference sequence). The CDR3 is CSARSISGNTIYF. The CDR3 nucleotides are TGCAGTGCTAGATCCATCTCTGGAAACACCATATATTTT.

This clonotype occurred many times. The chain carries TRBV2 and TRBJ1-6, with 8 bases that match TRBD1. Germline loops: CDR1 SNHLY, CDR2 FYNNEI. V was pared by 4 bases and J by 5 bases, with 4 bases of the junction left unmatched. The CDR3 has 15 amino acids. The CDR3 region is CASSVQGANNSPLHF. The CDR3 bases are TGTGCCAGCAGTGTTCAGGGGGCGAATAATTCACCCCTCCACTTT. Full variable domain (remainder filled in from reference TRBV2 and TRBJ1-6): EPEVTQTPSHQVTQMGQEVILRCVPISNHLYFYWYRQILGQKVEFLVSFYNNEISEKSEIFDDQFSVERPDGSNFTLKIRSTKLEDSAMYFCASSVQGANNSPLHFGNGTRLTVT.